This TCR beta chain stems from a study of blood T cell repertoires in COVID-19. Study background: Acute and convalescent COVID-19 samples came from the United States, Italy and Spain. T cells, B-cell-depleted T cells, or PBMCs supplied cDNA or gDNA.

The CDR3 covers 15 residues. Trimming shortened V by 3 bases and J by 4 bases, and 13 bases separated the two germline ends. Germline CDR1 reads LNHDA; CDR2 reads SQIVND (reference sequence). Source study methods: Cell counts per sample came from amplifying reference gene primers. The data were produced by immunoSEQ multiplex PCR, yet TCRdb's version contains in-frame clones alone and is incomplete. The DNA was the basis for D and trimming; V, J and clone size are from that table. The sample lists about 240,000 clones, 83% occurring once. The receptor comes from a human donor in a cohort sampled during active COVID-19. Sequenced material: peripheral blood. V is TRBV19 and J is TRBJ2-1, with D possibly matching TRBD1 (7 bases). The CDR3 DNA follows: TGTGCCAGTAGTATCAGGGGGGCCCAATACAATGAGCAGTTCTTC. Protein product: CASSIRGAQYNEQFF.